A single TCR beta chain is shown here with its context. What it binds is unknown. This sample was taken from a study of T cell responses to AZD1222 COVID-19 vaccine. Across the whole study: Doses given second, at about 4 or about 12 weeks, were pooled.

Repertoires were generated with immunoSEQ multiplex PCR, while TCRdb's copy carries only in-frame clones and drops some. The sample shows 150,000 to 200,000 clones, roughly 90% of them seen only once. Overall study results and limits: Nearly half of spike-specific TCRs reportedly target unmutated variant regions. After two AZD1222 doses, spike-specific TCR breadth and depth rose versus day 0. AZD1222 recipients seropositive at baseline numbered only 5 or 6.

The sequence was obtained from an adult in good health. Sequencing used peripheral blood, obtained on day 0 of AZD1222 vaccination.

CDR3 sequence reads: CASRPLAGGQETQYF. The DNA of the CDR3 is TGCGCCAGTAGACCCCTAGCGGGGGGGCAAGAGACCCAGTACTTC. This chain connects TRBV5-1 to TRBJ2-5, with TRBD2 identical over 12 bases. CDR3 size: 15 residues. CDR1 is SGHRS and CDR2 is YFSETQ in the germline V gene. V shed 8 bases, J shed 2 bases, and the junction held 7 bases outside the gene matches.